Sequencing of this TCR beta chain was carried out in a study of monozygotic twins with inflammatory bowel disease. Germline V gene data show CDR1 as SQVTM and CDR2 as ANQGSEA. The CDR3 runs 13 residues. TCRdb reanalyzed the 5' RACE reads and collapses them to one entry per CDR3 protein, without DNA. Its listing shows 420,000 or so distinct CDR3 sequences. Sequencing was carried out using blood. The genes are TRBV29-1 and TRBJ2-1; TCRdb's D gene call, TRBD1, goes unchecked for lack of DNA. The clonotype comes from a human donor with ulcerative colitis or Crohn's disease, or a healthy co-twin of an affected twin (not recorded which). The CDR3: CSVLDSRDNEQFF.